The present entry profiles one TCR beta chain with its context. Its specificity is unknown. Both 60 Vbeta primers and 13 Jbeta primers went into the PCR. Data came from immunoSEQ multiplex PCR; TCRdb stores just in-frame clones and leaves some out. The sample lists roughly 200,000 clones, approximately 90% occurring once. The CDR3 totals 13 residues. V lost 0 bases and J 13 bases, leaving 13 bases between the germline ends. Germline values: CDR1 LGHNA, CDR2 YSLEER. The sample originates from a study of cytomegalovirus exposure and HLA in healthy donors. The study's findings and limits: In vitro testing confirmed three CMV-associated chains as specific for CMV antigens.

The rearrangement links TRBV4-3 to TRBJ2-4; D gene unclear. The receptor comes from a woman aged 18-29 years in good health and CMV-seronegative. Sequences were obtained from PBMCs. CDR3 in amino acids: CASSQEVGETQYF. CDR3 bases: TGCGCCAGCAGCCAAGAAGTAGGAGAAACACAGTACTTC.